A single sample is the source of the 18 T cell receptor beta chains below, sequenced in a study of blood T cell repertoires in COVID-19. Profiled with immunoSEQ multiplex PCR; TCRdb holds only in-frame clones, not every one. Among approximately 170,000 clones listed, around 84% were seen once. Sequenced material: PBMCs or T cells enriched from blood (not recorded which). The receptors stem from a woman in her forties or fifties who had recovered from COVID-19.

This chain uses TRBV21-1 with TRBJ2-1; no DNA check was done on the table's D call, TRBD1. TRBV21-1 is assigned pseudogene status. This CDR3 comprises 13 residues. The CDR3 region is CASSSTGVGEQFF. In DNA, the CDR3 is TGTGCCAGCAGCAGTACAGGGGTTGGAGAGCAGTTCTTC.

This clone was counted a few times. This chain joins TRBV28 and TRBJ2-1; TRBD2 matches at 12 bases. J gave up 4 bases and V 4 bases, and 5 bases lay outside the gene matches. Germline assignment: CDR1 MDHEN and CDR2 SYDVKM. This CDR3 is 16 amino acids long. In DNA, the CDR3 is TGTGCCAGCAGTTCGCCGACTAGCGGGGGTTACAATGAGCAGTTCTTC. It codes for CASSSPTSGGYNEQFF.

The DNA for the CDR3 is TGTGCCAGCAGCTTAGCTCAAGGGAGTGGGACTGAAGCTTTCTTT. Translation gives CASSLAQGSGTEAFF. The rearrangement joins TRBV11-3 to TRBJ1-1; D is undetermined. V was trimmed by 1 base and J by 5 bases, leaving 14 bases between them. Germline V gene data show CDR1 as SGHNT and CDR2 as YENEEA. The CDR3 extends over 15 amino acids. Full variable domain (remainder filled in from reference TRBV11-3 and TRBJ1-1): EAGVVQSPRYKIIEKKQPVAFWCNPISGHNTLYWYLQNLGQGPELLIRYENEEAVDDSQLPKDRFSAERLKGVDSTLKIQPAELGDSAVYLCASSLAQGSGTEAFFGQGTRLTVV.

V usage is TRBV6-2 or TRBV6-3 and J usage is TRBJ2-5, with D maybe TRBD1 (5 bases). Germline V gene sequence: CDR1 MNHEY, CDR2 SVGEGT. V lost 0 bases, J lost 4 bases, and 12 bases lay in between. The CDR3 loop spans 15 amino acids. This CDR3 is CASSYSGTGSETQYF. The CDR3 region has the DNA TGTGCCAGCAGTTACTCGGGAACAGGTTCAGAGACCCAGTACTTC.

The J gene is TRBJ1-3, the V gene TRBV7-6; D may be TRBD1 (5 bases). This CDR3 has 15 amino acids. V was pared by 3 bases and J by 3 bases, with 12 bases between. Germline V gives CDR1 SGHVS, CDR2 FNYEAQ. The CDR3, as DNA: TGTGCCAGCAGCTTCGGGGGATTCTTTGGAAACACCATATATTTT. This sequence encodes CASSFGGFFGNTIYF.

V usage is TRBV19 and J usage is TRBJ1-3; D unclear. The V gene's germline CDR1 is LNHDA and CDR2 SQIVND (reference sequence). CDR3 length equals 16 residues. V lost 0 bases, J lost 6 bases, and 15 bases lay in between. The CDR3 reads CASSIDPGRIANTIYF. In nucleotides, the CDR3 is TGTGCCAGTAGTATAGATCCGGGTCGCATCGCAAACACCATATATTTT.

The V and J genes are TRBV7-6 and TRBJ1-5; maybe TRBD1 (5 bases). CDR1 and CDR2 from the germline V gene are SGHVS and FNYEAQ. CDR3 length: 13 amino acids. Trimming left V 7 bases short and J 5 bases short, with 12 bases between. CDR3 residues: CASNFEGDQPQHF. In nucleotides, the CDR3 is TGTGCCAGCAACTTCGAAGGGGATCAGCCCCAGCATTTT.

The chain uses TRBV7-9 and TRBJ2-1; 9 bases agree with TRBD2. The CDR3 extends over 16 amino acids. Unmatched junction bases numbered 12, after V lost 7 bases and J lost 5 bases. CDR1 is SEHNR and CDR2 is FQNEAQ in the germline V gene (reference sequence). This CDR3 reads CASTRPPTSGHNEQFF. The CDR3 DNA reads as TGTGCCAGCACCCGACCCCCGACTAGCGGACACAATGAGCAGTTCTTC.

A single count supports this clone. The chain carries TRBV6-5 and TRBJ1-2, with 8 bases fitting TRBD1. V lost 6 bases and J lost 8; bases outside the gene matches: 5. Germline V gene data show CDR1 as MNHEY and CDR2 as SVGAGI. The CDR3 consists of 12 residues. CDR3 in amino acids: CASSRTGYGYTF. The CDR3 region has the DNA TGTGCCAGCAGCCGGACAGGGTACGGCTACACCTTC.

The chain combines TRBV2 with TRBJ1-2, with D tentatively TRBD1 (6 bases). This CDR3 has 15 amino acids. Trimming took 4 bases from V and 5 from J, leaving 17 bases between them. Germline V gene data show CDR1 as SNHLY and CDR2 as FYNNEI. The CDR3 loop reads CASSGVRDTRYGYTF. CDR3 bases: TGTGCCAGCAGTGGAGTCCGGGACACCCGTTATGGCTACACCTTC.

V usage is TRBV11-2 and J usage is TRBJ2-3; TRBD2 might be the D (5 bases). Germline V gene data show CDR1 as SGHAT and CDR2 as FQNNGV. The germline V and J ends were trimmed by 0 bases and 5 bases, with 9 bases remaining between them. This CDR3 region has 14 residues. The CDR3, as DNA: TGTGCCAGCAGCTTAGAACGGGCGGGAGATACGCAGTATTTT. Translating it yields CASSLERAGDTQYF.

V and J are TRBV11-3 and TRBJ2-2; D is uncertain. Looked up from germline, CDR1 is SGHNT and CDR2 is YENEEA. This CDR3 comprises 12 residues. Between the trimmed V and J ends, which lost 4 bases and 5 bases, there was a span of 5 bases. The CDR3 coding sequence is TGTGCCAGCAGCTCAAAAACCGGGGAGCTGTTTTTT. Translating it yields CASSSKTGELFF.

The chain recombines TRBV6-6 with TRBJ2-7, with 9 bases fitting TRBD2. There are 15 residues in the CDR3. Germline V gene data show CDR1 as MNHNY and CDR2 as SVGAGI (reference sequence). Unmatched junction bases numbered 3, after V lost 0 bases and J lost 3 bases. The CDR3 DNA reads as TGTGCCAGCAGTTACTCGATTAGCGGGGGCTACGAGCAGTACTTC. Encoded protein: CASSYSISGGYEQYF.

The CDR3 loop reads CASSLAGDQPQHF. CDR3 DNA sequence: TGTGCCAGCAGCTTGGCAGGGGACCAGCCCCAGCATTTT. J is TRBJ1-5 and V is TRBV5-6; possible D gene TRBD1, 6 bases. Trimming removed 0 bases from V and 7 bases from J, with 8 bases in between. CDR1 and CDR2 from the germline V gene are SGHDT and YYEEEE. The CDR3 spans 13 residues.

The V gene is TRBV19, the J gene TRBJ2-1; 9 positions agree with TRBD2. Germline trimming cut 6 bases from V and 0 bases from J; bases unmatched to any gene: 9. Germline V CDR1 and CDR2: LNHDA, SQIVND (reference sequence). The CDR3 consists of 17 residues. As DNA, the CDR3 is TGTGCCAGTAGCACCCAGGTAGCGGGAGTCTCCTACAATGAGCAGTTCTTC. As protein: CASSTQVAGVSYNEQFF.

DNA of the CDR3: TGTGCCAGCAGCACCTCCGGGACAAAGAACACCGGGGAGCTGTTTTTT. Amino acids: CASSTSGTKNTGELFF. V usage is TRBV7-2 and J usage is TRBJ2-2; TRBD1 might be the D (6 bases). V was cut by 5 bases and J by 1 base, with 14 bases left in between. From germline, CDR1 is SGHTA and CDR2 FQGNSA. CDR3 length equals 16 residues.

This clone was recorded only once. This chain connects TRBV5-1 to TRBJ2-5; 11 bases are a match to TRBD2. Germline trimming cut 4 bases from V and 4 bases from J; bases unmatched to any gene: 6. This CDR3 is 15 amino acids long. In germline, CDR1 is SGHRS, CDR2 YFSETQ. CDR3 DNA: TGCGCCAGCAGCAACCTAGCGGGAGGCTTAGAGACCCAGTACTTC. Residues: CASSNLAGGLETQYF.

The chain recombines TRBV6-6 with TRBJ1-4; TRBD1 matches 9 bases. Germline V gene sequence: CDR1 MNHNY, CDR2 SVGAGI (reference sequence). The CDR3 consists of 14 residues. J was trimmed by 7 bases and V by 6 bases; bases with no gene match: 6. CDR3 sequence: CASSLGQGTEKLFF. As DNA, the CDR3 is TGTGCCAGCAGCCTTGGACAGGGGACTGAAAAACTGTTTTTT.